This TCR beta chain comes out of a study of blood T cell repertoires in COVID-19 (dated by TCRdb to 2018 to 2020). Regarding the complete study: The collaborator samples originated in the United States, Italy and Spain and spanned the acute and convalescent phases of COVID-19. The prospective study material was composed of cDNA or gDNA derived from T cells, B-cell-depleted T cells, or PBMCs. Deeply sampled blood TCRbeta repertoires from subjects exposed to, actively infected with, or recovered from COVID-19 were included in the dataset. The repertoires were released in a freely available public database meant as a resource for research on the immune response to SARS-CoV-2. The samples were drawn from two sources: the first 160 participants of the ongoing ImmuneRACE study, and fewer than 1,500 subjects contributed by 6 global collaborators. Sample metadata almost always included a de-identified subject ID, COVID-19 status, age in years and sex. Where available, HLA class I and class II types were obtained from metadata supplied by the sample provider rather than from assay-based typing. Study-wide conclusions, independent of this receptor: The amount of clinical and demographic metadata varied by source and participant and was provided uncurated.

Each collaborating institution followed its own protocols to collect whole blood in K2EDTA tubes. Collaborator samples were shipped for TCRbeta analysis as frozen whole blood, isolated PBMCs, or DNA extracted from either sample type. Turning to this clone: Its specific antigen is unknown. No clone much larger than this one lies a single base away; base qualities are absent.

The germline V gene (reference sequence) provides CDR1 SEHNR and CDR2 FQNEAQ. V loses 5 bases of germline sequence and J loses 3 bases, and the interval between the two ends is 16 bases. There are 16 amino acids in the CDR3, from cysteine to phenylalanine inclusive. Only CDR3 DNA is held: 48 bases, read in frame from base 1. The immunoSEQ Assay, a bias-controlled multiplex PCR, was used to amplify TCRbeta CDR3 regions from genomic DNA. The study's own analysis went as follows. Nucleated cell counts per sample were estimated from amplification of reference gene primers within the assay. Sequence reads were collapsed and filtered to measure the absolute abundance of every unique TCRbeta CDR3 rearrangement. For each sample, productive Simpson clonality was calculated as the square root of Simpson's diversity index across productive rearrangements. The table comes from immuneACCESS by way of TCRdb, which keeps in-frame sequences with V and J called. Part of the clones is missing from these tables; in studies checked, under half for an unresolved V gene and the rest for unknown reasons. The DNA was the basis for D and trimming; V, J and clone size are from that table. This sample has about 190,000 clones in its table, and approximately 90% of those were observed once. Around 1.1% of the sample comes from the top ten.

The chain is assembled from TRBV7-9 and TRBJ2-2; 6 matching bases give a weak D call of TRBD1. The sequence derives from a man aged 25-40 years with acute or convalescent COVID-19. Sequencing was carried out using peripheral blood. The bases are TGTGCCAGCAGCATTACAGGGTTGGTGTACACCGGGGAGCTGTTTTTT. It specifies CASSITGLVYTGELFF.